The clone carrying this TCR beta chain was seen a handful of times. Antigen specificity is unknown. This record comes from a study of a mutant IDH1 vaccine in newly diagnosed glioma. Study as a whole: Every participant had undergone radiotherapy, temozolomide, or both before, and most underwent both.

Sequencing used immunoSEQ multiplex PCR; TCRdb keeps in-frame clones, though not all of them. Of 55,000 to 70,000 clones in the sample, 75% to 85% were seen once. Stated time point: baseline, week 1 (first vaccination visit). Treatment in this sample: pre-vaccination baseline after standard-of-care therapy. Tumors from donors were new WHO grade 3 or 4 IDH1-mutant astrocytomas with ATRX loss. V lost 1 base and J lost 0, with 12 bases in between. Germline CDR1 reads SGHTA; CDR2 reads FQGNSA. The CDR3 has 16 amino acids. Study-wide points: There were vaccine-induced immune responses in more than 85% of the patients. Pseudoprogression apparently lacked any relation to changes in top peripheral T cell clonotypes.

V gene TRBV7-2 combines with J gene TRBJ1-2; the D is unclear. The material was PBMCs, obtained from a glioma patient treated with radiotherapy, temozolomide or both. The receptor was derived from a man aged 50 or older with glioma. The CDR3 is CASSLGGAVSNYGYTF. The CDR3 region has the DNA TGTGCCAGCAGCTTAGGGGGTGCGGTGTCTAACTATGGCTACACCTTC.